This T cell receptor (beta chain) was sequenced for a study of cytomegalovirus exposure and HLA in healthy donors. General study findings and limits: Investigators reported 150 to 200 TCR beta chains as tied to cytomegalovirus.

Turning to this clone: The antigen is unknown.

The CDR3 is 15 amino acids. Germline lookup yields CDR1 SNHLY and CDR2 FYNNEI. V lost 1 base and J 4 bases, leaving 13 bases between the germline ends. PCR used 60 Vbeta primers and 13 Jbeta primers. Sequencing used immunoSEQ multiplex PCR; TCRdb keeps in-frame clones, though not all of them. The sample holds roughly 130,000 clones, less than 85% seen once. The sequence derives from a man in his thirties or forties in good health and CMV-seronegative. The chain links TRBV2 to TRBJ1-1; D is ambiguous. Sequenced input: PBMCs. This chain's CDR3 is CASSEGAWAGTEAFF. The CDR3 DNA is TGTGCCAGCAGTGAAGGGGCCTGGGCAGGCACTGAAGCTTTCTTT.